These 31 T cell receptor beta chains share one sample of origin, sequenced in a study of T cell responses to AZD1222 COVID-19 vaccine. Sequencing used immunoSEQ multiplex PCR; TCRdb keeps in-frame clones, though not all of them. The sample consists of more than 80,000 clones, roughly 91% of them appearing once. Sequencing used peripheral blood, obtained on day 0 of AZD1222 vaccination. Every receptor here comes from an adult in good health.

The chain combines TRBV11-2 with TRBJ2-1; possibly TRBD2 for D (5 bases). The CDR3 consists of 15 residues. Looked up from germline, CDR1 is SGHAT and CDR2 is FQNNGV. Between the trimmed V and J ends, which lost 5 bases and 0 bases, there was a span of 11 bases. The CDR3 is CASSHRELSYNEQFF. Here the CDR3 DNA reads TGTGCCAGCAGCCACCGGGAACTCTCCTACAATGAGCAGTTCTTC.

V usage is TRBV18 and J usage is TRBJ2-7; 7 positions match TRBD1. Germline V lookup: CDR1 KGHSH, CDR2 LQKENI. The CDR3 loop spans 16 amino acids. V lost 5 bases, J lost 3 bases, and 13 bases stayed unmatched. In nucleotides, the CDR3 is TGTGCCAGCTCATCGGGAAATTCGGGACAGTTCTACGAGCAGTACTTC. Translation gives CASSSGNSGQFYEQYF.

The J gene is TRBJ2-1, the V gene TRBV11-2; TRBD2 is a possible D gene (7 bases). The ends were cut back, 10 bases at V and 3 bases at J, with 19 bases in the middle. Germline V lookup: CDR1 SGHAT, CDR2 FQNNGV. CDR3 length: 15 residues. The chain's CDR3 is CATTGGNRVYNEQFF. CDR3 DNA: TGTGCCACCACGGGAGGCAACAGGGTCTACAATGAGCAGTTCTTC.

The chain links TRBV2 to TRBJ2-7; no clear D. The CDR3 totals 12 residues. Germline V gene data show CDR1 as SNHLY and CDR2 as FYNNEI. The V gene lost 6 bases and the J gene lost 5 bases, with 11 bases spanning the gap. DNA for the CDR3: TGTGCCAGCAGCGCCGGGCCAGACGAGCAGTACTTC. This codes for CASSAGPDEQYF.

The chain links TRBV18 to TRBJ2-7; a possible D gene is TRBD1 (6 bases). The length of the CDR3 is 13 residues. The germline CDR1 and CDR2 sequences are KGHSH and LQKENI. Trimming removed 0 bases from V and 9 bases from J, with 12 bases in between. CDR3 sequence reads: CASSPPGTTGQYF. The CDR3 coding sequence is TGTGCCAGCTCACCACCGGGGACAACGGGGCAGTACTTC.

The chain has TRBV5-6 and TRBJ2-2, with TRBD1 matching 10 bases. The CDR3 has 16 amino acids. J gave up 4 bases and V 5 bases, and 8 bases lay outside the gene matches. The V gene's germline CDR1 is SGHDT and CDR2 YYEEEE. In nucleotides, the CDR3 is TGTGCCAGCAGTCGGGGAGGGACAGGGGTCACCGGGGAGCTGTTTTTT. This gives the protein CASSRGGTGVTGELFF.

J is TRBJ1-5 and V is TRBV27; tentatively, D is TRBD1 (5 bases). CDR1 is MNHEY and CDR2 is SMNVEV in the germline V gene (reference sequence). The length of the CDR3 is 15 residues. The V end lost 2 bases, the J end lost 4 bases, and 12 bases lay between the germline ends. CDR3: CASSLGPQGNQPQHF. CDR3 coding DNA: TGTGCCAGCAGTTTAGGGCCCCAGGGTAATCAGCCCCAGCATTTT.

The gene calls are TRBV29-1 and TRBJ2-7; tentative D call: TRBD1 (5 bases). The germline V gene has CDR1 SQVTM and CDR2 ANQGSEA. Trimming took 4 bases from V and 5 from J, leaving 12 bases between them. The CDR3 runs 12 residues. The CDR3 coding sequence is TGCAGCGTTGTAGGGGCGAACCACGAGCAGTACTTC. Translating gives CSVVGANHEQYF.

This clone was counted once. The CDR3 bases are TGCGCCAGCAGCCAAGGAGGGACATCATGGGCGTCTGGCTACACCTTC. This gives the protein CASSQGGTSWASGYTF. V and J are TRBV4-1 and TRBJ1-2; possible D gene TRBD1, 6 bases. The germline CDR1 and CDR2 sequences are MGHRA and YSYEKL. The length of the CDR3 is 16 residues. V lost 1 base, J lost 7 bases, and 19 bases lay in between.

The chain employs TRBV7-6 and TRBJ2-7; TRBD1 aligns across 11 bases. Trimming took 5 bases from V and 1 from J; bases not matched to a gene: 4. The CDR3 spans 15 residues. From germline, CDR1 is SGHVS and CDR2 FNYEAQ. CDR3 sequence (DNA): TGTGCCAGCAGCCTTGGGACAGGGGGATCCTACGAGCAGTACTTC. Protein product: CASSLGTGGSYEQYF.

The chain has TRBV6-5 and TRBJ2-7; TRBD1 or TRBD2 may be the D gene (5 bases each). The CDR3 sequence is 13 residues long. CDR1 is MNHEY, CDR2 SVGAGI, per germline. V gave up 5 bases and J gave up 2 bases, with 10 bases separating them. CDR3 in amino acids: CASSQGPTYEQYF. For the CDR3, the DNA is TGTGCCAGCAGTCAGGGACCCACCTACGAGCAGTACTTC.

The rearrangement joins TRBV28 to TRBJ1-4; a weak D match, TRBD1 (5 bases). Looked up from germline, CDR1 is MDHEN and CDR2 is SYDVKM. This CDR3 spans 14 amino acids. Trimming took 5 bases from V and 8 from J, leaving 15 bases between them. CDR3 residues: CASSTGTLPEKLFF. The CDR3 DNA follows: TGTGCCAGCAGTACCGGGACCCTGCCAGAAAAACTGTTTTTT.

This chain uses TRBV18 with TRBJ2-2; D possibly corresponds to TRBD2 (5 bases). Germline CDR1 KGHSH, CDR2 LQKENI. The CDR3 contains 14 residues. V lost 3 bases and J 2 bases, leaving 7 bases between the germline ends. The CDR3 sequence: CASSPGSNTGELFF. For the CDR3, the DNA is TGTGCCAGCTCACCGGGGAGTAACACCGGGGAGCTGTTTTTT.

This chain links TRBV4-3 with TRBJ2-3; D unclear. V gave up 1 base and J gave up 8 bases, with 7 bases separating them. Per the germline V gene, CDR1 is LGHNA and CDR2 is YSLEER. This CDR3 spans 12 amino acids. The CDR3 nucleotides read TGCGCCAGCAGCCAAGGGGATAGTACGCAGTATTTT. Residues: CASSQGDSTQYF.

The chain uses TRBV6-5 and TRBJ1-5; D might be TRBD1 (6 bases). The CDR3 length is 13 residues. V gave up 7 bases and J gave up 7 bases, with 14 bases separating them. Per germline, CDR1 MNHEY and CDR2 SVGAGI. In DNA form, the CDR3 reads TGTGCCAGCAACTTATACAGGGCCCAGCCCCAGCATTTT. This gives the protein CASNLYRAQPQHF.

This chain links TRBV7-2 with TRBJ2-2; D is ambiguous. V lost 8 bases, J lost 4 bases, and 2 bases lay in between. Germline V gene sequence: CDR1 SGHTA, CDR2 FQGNSA. The CDR3 spans 10 residues. CDR3: CASGTGELFF. The DNA of the CDR3 is TGTGCCAGCGGCACCGGGGAGCTGTTTTTT.

V and J are TRBV27 and TRBJ2-1; 7 nucleotides agree with TRBD1. Germline CDR1 reads MNHEY; CDR2 reads SMNVEV (reference sequence). The CDR3 loop spans 15 amino acids. Trimming took 6 bases from V and 0 from J; bases not matched to a gene: 5. The CDR3 spells CASSLWDSSYNEQFF. Here the CDR3 DNA reads TGTGCCAGCAGCCTGTGGGACAGCTCCTACAATGAGCAGTTCTTC.

The V and J genes are TRBV7-2 and TRBJ2-5; D gene uncertain. The germline V gene has CDR1 SGHTA and CDR2 FQGNSA. Trimming shortened V by 5 bases and J by 3 bases, and 7 bases separated the two germline ends. The CDR3 runs 12 residues. The CDR3 region is CASSTEEETQYF. The CDR3 region has the DNA TGTGCCAGCAGCACCGAGGAAGAGACCCAGTACTTC.

V usage is TRBV3-1 (or the pseudogene TRBV3-2) and J usage is TRBJ2-1; 11 nucleotides line up with TRBD2. This CDR3 is 16 amino acids long. The trim removed 6 bases at V and 0 bases at J, leaving 4 bases unmatched. Germline-derived CDR1 and CDR2 are LGHDT and YNNKEL (reference sequence). The CDR3 coding sequence is TGTGCCAGCAGATTAGCGGGGGGGAGCTCCTACAATGAGCAGTTCTTC. It encodes CASRLAGGSSYNEQFF.

The chain carries TRBV5-1 and TRBJ1-1; D call uncertain. The CDR3 runs 16 residues. The V gene lost 4 bases and the J gene lost 1 base, with 17 bases spanning the gap. Germline CDR1 SGHRS, CDR2 YFSETQ. The CDR3, as DNA: TGCGCCAGCAGCGCCGAAACATCCTCAAAGAACACTGAAGCTTTCTTT. Protein: CASSAETSSKNTEAFF. The whole variable domain, remainder taken from reference TRBV5-1 and TRBJ1-1, is KAGVTQTPRYLIKTRGQQVTLSCSPISGHRSVSWYQQTPGQGLQFLFEYFSETQRNKGNFPGRFSGRQFSNSRSEMNVSTLELGDSALYLCASSAETSSKNTEAFFGQGTRLTVV.

The J gene is TRBJ2-7, the V gene TRBV15; TRBD1 agrees at 7 bases. V was pared by 0 bases and J by 0 bases, with 5 bases of the junction left unmatched. Germline assignment: CDR1 LNHNV and CDR2 YYDKDF (reference sequence). CDR3 length: 16 amino acids. CDR3 region: CATSRDTGASSYEQYF. As DNA, the CDR3 is TGTGCCACCAGCAGAGATACAGGGGCCAGCTCCTACGAGCAGTACTTC.

J is TRBJ1-2 and V is TRBV4-2; perhaps TRBD1 as D (6 bases). V lost 0 bases, J lost 7 bases, and 15 bases lay in between. This CDR3 spans 15 amino acids. Per germline, CDR1 LGHNA and CDR2 YNFKEQ. This chain's CDR3 is CASSQDLTGTRGYTF. CDR3 DNA: TGTGCCAGCAGCCAAGATCTTACCGGGACACGTGGCTACACCTTC.

The chain links TRBV11-2 to TRBJ1-4; D is unresolved. CDR1 is SGHAT, CDR2 FQNNGV, per germline. The CDR3 contains 13 residues. The V gene lost 7 bases and the J gene lost 7 bases, with 13 bases spanning the gap. The CDR3: CASTYPGREKLFF. The CDR3 DNA is TGTGCCAGCACCTACCCCGGGCGTGAAAAACTGTTTTTT.

The chain has TRBV19 and TRBJ2-7; no clear D gene. Germline V gives CDR1 LNHDA, CDR2 SQIVND (reference sequence). V was pared by 3 bases and J by 3 bases, with 9 bases between. The CDR3 has 13 amino acids. The CDR3 loop reads CASSMAQNYEQYF. CDR3 sequence (DNA): TGTGCCAGTAGTATGGCACAGAACTACGAGCAGTACTTC.

The sample holds one count of this clone. The V call is TRBV18, the J call TRBJ1-1; D might be TRBD1 (6 bases). This CDR3 is built from 15 residues. V gave up 1 base and J gave up 2 bases, with 11 bases separating them. The germline CDR1 and CDR2 sequences are KGHSH and LQKENI. CDR3 DNA: TGTGCCAGCTCACCACAAGGGGGGCCCAACACTGAAGCTTTCTTT. It is translated as CASSPQGGPNTEAFF.

The gene calls are TRBV12-3 or TRBV12-4 and TRBJ2-1; 8 bases fit TRBD1. The junction had 6 bases not matched to a gene; V was cut back by 8 bases and J by 6 bases. This CDR3 spans 13 amino acids. In DNA form, the CDR3 reads TGTGCCAGCTCCACCGGACAGGGCAATGAGCAGTTCTTC. Protein: CASSTGQGNEQFF.

The chain couples TRBV2 to TRBJ2-5; the match to TRBD2 covers 9 bases. The CDR3 is made up of 17 amino acids. The V segment lost 2 bases and the J segment 4 bases; nucleotides outside the gene matches: 11. In germline, CDR1 is SNHLY, CDR2 FYNNEI. The CDR3 protein is CASSEWGGGGALETQYF. The CDR3, as DNA: TGTGCCAGCAGTGAATGGGGCGGCGGGGGGGCCTTAGAGACCCAGTACTTC.

This chain joins TRBV27 and TRBJ1-3, with D possibly TRBD1 on 6 matching bases. The length of the CDR3 is 15 residues. V was trimmed by 2 bases and J by 1 base, leaving 9 bases between them. Per germline, CDR1 MNHEY and CDR2 SMNVEV (reference sequence). In DNA form, the CDR3 reads TGTGCCAGCAGTTTACAGGGGTTTTCTGGAAACACCATATATTTT. This gives the protein CASSLQGFSGNTIYF.

The chain links TRBV5-1 to TRBJ1-2; D gene uncertain. CDR1 SGHRS and CDR2 YFSETQ come from the germline V gene. Between the trimmed V and J ends, which lost 3 bases and 4 bases, there was a span of 10 bases. This CDR3 contains 13 residues. The CDR3 nucleotides read TGCGCCAGCAGCTCAGACGCCAGCTATGGCTACACCTTC. Translation: CASSSDASYGYTF.

This chain links TRBV18 with TRBJ1-1; D gene uncertain. This CDR3 is built from 13 residues. Trimming took 0 bases from V and 10 from J, leaving 12 bases between them. Per the germline V gene, CDR1 is KGHSH and CDR2 is LQKENI. The CDR3, as DNA: TGTGCCAGCTCACCACCGGTGAGAGAAAGAGCTTTCTTT. Encoded protein: CASSPPVRERAFF.

The chain recombines TRBV5-4 with TRBJ2-5; 15 positions match TRBD2. The J segment lost 5 bases and the V segment lost 2 bases, leaving 4 bases of the junction unmatched. Germline-derived CDR1 and CDR2 are SGHNT and YYREEE (reference sequence). The CDR3 is made up of 16 amino acids. CDR3 sequence: CASSLGTSGGMETQYF. CDR3 DNA sequence: TGTGCCAGCAGCTTAGGGACTAGCGGGGGGATGGAGACCCAGTACTTC.